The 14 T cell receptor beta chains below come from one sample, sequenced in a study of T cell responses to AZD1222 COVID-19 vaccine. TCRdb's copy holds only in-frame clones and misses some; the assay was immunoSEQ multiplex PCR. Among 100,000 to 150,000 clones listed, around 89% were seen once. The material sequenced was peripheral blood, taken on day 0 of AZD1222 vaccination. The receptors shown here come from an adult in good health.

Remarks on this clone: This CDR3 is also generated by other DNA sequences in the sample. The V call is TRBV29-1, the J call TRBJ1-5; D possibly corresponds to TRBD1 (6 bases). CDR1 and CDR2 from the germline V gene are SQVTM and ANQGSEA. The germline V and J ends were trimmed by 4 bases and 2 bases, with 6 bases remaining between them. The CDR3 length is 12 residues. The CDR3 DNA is TGCAGCGTTGGACAGGGCAATCAGCCCCAGCATTTT. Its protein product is CSVGQGNQPQHF. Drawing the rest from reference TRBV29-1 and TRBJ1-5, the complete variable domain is SAVISQKPSRDICQRGTSLTIQCQVDSQVTMMFWYRQQPGQSLTLIATANQGSEATYESGFVIDKFPISRPNLTFSTLTVSNMSPEDSSIYLCSVGQGNQPQHFGDGTRLSIL.

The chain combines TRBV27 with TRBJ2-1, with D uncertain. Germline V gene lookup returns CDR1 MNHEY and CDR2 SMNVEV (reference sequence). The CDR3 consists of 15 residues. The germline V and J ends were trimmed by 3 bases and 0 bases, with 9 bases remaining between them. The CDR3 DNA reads TGTGCCAGCAGTTTGTCTATAAGCTCCTACAATGAGCAGTTCTTC. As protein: CASSLSISSYNEQFF.

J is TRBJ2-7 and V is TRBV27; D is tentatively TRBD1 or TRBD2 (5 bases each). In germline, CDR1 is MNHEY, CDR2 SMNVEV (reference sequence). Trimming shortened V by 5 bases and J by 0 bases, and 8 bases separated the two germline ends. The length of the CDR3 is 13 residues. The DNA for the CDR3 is TGTGCCAGCAGTGGGGACCCCTCCTACGAGCAGTACTTC. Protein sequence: CASSGDPSYEQYF.

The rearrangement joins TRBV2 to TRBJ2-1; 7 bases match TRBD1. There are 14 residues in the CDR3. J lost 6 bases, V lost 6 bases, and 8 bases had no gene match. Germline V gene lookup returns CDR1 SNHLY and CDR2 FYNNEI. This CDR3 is CASSAGTAGNEQFF. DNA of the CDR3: TGTGCCAGCAGCGCCGGGACAGCCGGCAATGAGCAGTTCTTC. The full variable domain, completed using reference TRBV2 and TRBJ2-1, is EPEVTQTPSHQVTQMGQEVILRCVPISNHLYFYWYRQILGQKVEFLVSFYNNEISEKSEIFDDQFSVERPDGSNFTLKIRSTKLEDSAMYFCASSAGTAGNEQFFGPGTRLTVL.

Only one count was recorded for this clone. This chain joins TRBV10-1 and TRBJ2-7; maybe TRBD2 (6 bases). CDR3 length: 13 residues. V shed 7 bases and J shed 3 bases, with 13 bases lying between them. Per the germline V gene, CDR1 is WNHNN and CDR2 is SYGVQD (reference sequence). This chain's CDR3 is CASNAGRGYEQYF. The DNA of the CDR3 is TGCGCCAGCAACGCCGGGAGAGGCTACGAGCAGTACTTC.

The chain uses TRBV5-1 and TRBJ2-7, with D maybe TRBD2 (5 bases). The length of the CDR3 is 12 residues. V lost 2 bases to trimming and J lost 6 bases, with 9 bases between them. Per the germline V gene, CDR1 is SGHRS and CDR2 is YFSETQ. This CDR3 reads CASSLEGSEQYF. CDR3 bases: TGCGCCAGCAGCTTAGAGGGCAGCGAGCAGTACTTC.

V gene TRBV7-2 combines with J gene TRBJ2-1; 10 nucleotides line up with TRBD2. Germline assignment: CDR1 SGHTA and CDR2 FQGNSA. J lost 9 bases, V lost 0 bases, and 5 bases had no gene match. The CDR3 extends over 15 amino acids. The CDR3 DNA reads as TGTGCCAGCAGCTTAGCGGGGTTAGCGGGAGGTGAGCAGTTCTTC. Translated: CASSLAGLAGGEQFF.

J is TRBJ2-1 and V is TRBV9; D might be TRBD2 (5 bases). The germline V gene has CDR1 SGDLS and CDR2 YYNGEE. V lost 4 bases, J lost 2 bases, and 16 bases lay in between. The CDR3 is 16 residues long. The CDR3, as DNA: TGTGCCAGCAGCCTGAAAACCAGCGGCCCCTACAATGAGCAGTTCTTC. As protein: CASSLKTSGPYNEQFF.

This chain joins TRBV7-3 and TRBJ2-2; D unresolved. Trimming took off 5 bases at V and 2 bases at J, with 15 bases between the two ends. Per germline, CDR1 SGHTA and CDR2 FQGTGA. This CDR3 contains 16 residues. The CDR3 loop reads CASSPHRSGNTGELFF. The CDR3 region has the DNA TGTGCCAGCAGCCCCCACCGTTCGGGTAACACCGGGGAGCTGTTTTTT.

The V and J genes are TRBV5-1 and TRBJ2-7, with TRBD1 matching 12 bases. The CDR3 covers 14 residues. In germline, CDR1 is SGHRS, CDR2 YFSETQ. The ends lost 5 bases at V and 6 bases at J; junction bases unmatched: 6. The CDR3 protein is CASRPGQGAGEQYF. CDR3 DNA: TGCGCCAGCAGACCGGGACAGGGGGCAGGCGAGCAGTACTTC.

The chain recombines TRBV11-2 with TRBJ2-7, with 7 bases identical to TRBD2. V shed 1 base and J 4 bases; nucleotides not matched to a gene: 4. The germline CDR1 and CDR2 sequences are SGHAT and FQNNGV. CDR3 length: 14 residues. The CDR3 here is CASSLVPGGYEQYF. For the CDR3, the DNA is TGTGCCAGCAGCTTAGTACCCGGGGGGTACGAGCAGTACTTC.

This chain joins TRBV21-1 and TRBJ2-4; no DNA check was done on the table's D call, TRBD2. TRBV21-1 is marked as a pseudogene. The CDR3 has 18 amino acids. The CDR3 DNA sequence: TGTGCCAGCAGCAAAGGAAGGGGTAGCGGTGTAGCCAAAAACATTCAGTACTTC. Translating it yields CASSKGRGSGVAKNIQYF.

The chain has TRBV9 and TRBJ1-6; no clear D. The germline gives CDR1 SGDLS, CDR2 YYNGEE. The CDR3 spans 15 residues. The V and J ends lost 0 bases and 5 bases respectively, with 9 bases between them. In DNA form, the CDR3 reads TGTGCCAGCAGCGTAGGAGGCAACCATAATTCACCCCTCCACTTT. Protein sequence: CASSVGGNHNSPLHF.

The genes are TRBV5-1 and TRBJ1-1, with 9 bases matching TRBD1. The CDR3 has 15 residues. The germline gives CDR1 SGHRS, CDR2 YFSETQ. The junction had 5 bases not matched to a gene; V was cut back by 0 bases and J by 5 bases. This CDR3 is CASSLELTGGTEAFF. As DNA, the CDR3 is TGCGCCAGCAGCTTGGAACTGACAGGGGGAACTGAAGCTTTCTTT.